This T cell receptor (beta chain) derives from a study of T cell responses to AZD1222 COVID-19 vaccine. The data were produced by immunoSEQ multiplex PCR, yet TCRdb's version contains in-frame clones alone and is incomplete. This table has 100,000 to 120,000 clones, roughly 90% appearing once. This sequence originates from an adult who received the AZD1222 COVID-19 vaccine. Sequencing was performed on peripheral blood, taken 28 days after the second AZD1222 dose.

In DNA form, the CDR3 reads TGTGCCATCATTCCACCGCTAGCGGGGTCCCCAGTCGAAGAGACCCAGTACTTC. It is translated as CAIIPPLAGSPVEETQYF. The V gene is TRBV10-3, the J gene TRBJ2-5, with 9 nucleotides matching TRBD2. Germline V CDR1 and CDR2: ENHRY, SYGVKD. Losses at the gene ends were 7 bases for V and 3 bases for J; bases not matched to a gene: 18. This CDR3 is built from 18 residues.